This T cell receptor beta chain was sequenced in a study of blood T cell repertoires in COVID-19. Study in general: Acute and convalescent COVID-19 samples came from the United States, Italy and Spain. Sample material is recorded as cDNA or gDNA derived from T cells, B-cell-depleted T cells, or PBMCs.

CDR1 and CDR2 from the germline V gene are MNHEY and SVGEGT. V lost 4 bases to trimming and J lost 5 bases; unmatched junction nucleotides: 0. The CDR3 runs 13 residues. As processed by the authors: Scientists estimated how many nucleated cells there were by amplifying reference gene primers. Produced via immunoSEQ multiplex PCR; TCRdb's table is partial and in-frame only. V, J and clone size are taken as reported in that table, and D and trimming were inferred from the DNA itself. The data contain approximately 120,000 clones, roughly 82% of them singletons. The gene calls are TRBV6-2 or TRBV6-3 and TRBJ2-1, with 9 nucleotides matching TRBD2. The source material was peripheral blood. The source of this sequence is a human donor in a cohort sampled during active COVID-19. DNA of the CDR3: TGTGCCAGCAGTTGGACTAGCGACAATGAGCAGTTCTTC. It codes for CASSWTSDNEQFF.